What follows describes a single T cell receptor (beta chain). Produced via immunoSEQ multiplex PCR; TCRdb's table is partial and in-frame only. The sample carries millions of clones, about 94% recorded once. The data were obtained in a study of shared clonotypes between healthy human individuals. As defined, naive CD8 cells were CD45RO-negative and positively selected for CCR7, with terminally differentiated effector memory CD45RA+ cells excluded. The CDR3 has 14 amino acids. Germline V gives CDR1 GTSNPN, CDR2 SVGIG (reference sequence). Trimming took off 0 bases at V and 12 bases at J, with 15 bases between the two ends.

This sequence was found in a man aged 18 to 35 in good health. The rearrangement uses TRBV30 and TRBJ1-6, with D perhaps matching TRBD1 (6 bases). The sample was naive CD8+ T cells sorted from blood. This CDR3 reads CAWSVRTANLPLHF. The CDR3 DNA reads as TGTGCCTGGAGTGTTCGGACAGCGAATCTACCCCTCCACTTT.